This TCR beta chain was sequenced in a study of blood T cell repertoires in COVID-19. Across the whole study: Donors in the United States, Italy and Spain gave samples during acute or convalescent COVID-19. In each case, the material was cDNA or gDNA derived from T cells, B-cell-depleted T cells, or PBMCs.

How the authors handled the data: Reference gene primer amplification in the assay estimated nucleated cell counts. The data were produced by immunoSEQ multiplex PCR, yet TCRdb's version contains in-frame clones alone and is incomplete. V and J calls and clone size follow that table, whereas D and trimming were derived from the DNA. The sample has tens of thousands of clones; under 90% are singletons. A Seattle source enrolled patients during active infection and followed them longitudinally. The V and J ends lost 0 bases and 5 bases respectively, with 9 bases between them. Germline lookup yields CDR1 SGHRS and CDR2 YFSETQ. The CDR3 has 15 amino acids.

The chain employs TRBV5-1 and TRBJ1-6, with D maybe TRBD1 (5 bases). The TCR sequence derives from a man aged 60 to 69 with COVID-19, enrolled during active disease. The sample comprised peripheral blood. The CDR3 sequence is CASSLGRGDNSPLHF. Written as DNA, the CDR3 is TGCGCCAGCAGCTTGGGAAGGGGCGATAATTCACCCCTCCACTTT.